This T cell receptor (beta chain) was sequenced in a study of T cell responses to AZD1222 COVID-19 vaccine. Study at large: Pooled samples include second doses given at about 4 or 12 weeks.

The assay was immunoSEQ multiplex PCR, and TCRdb's table has in-frame clones only and misses some. Here the sample spans over 85,000 clones, about 88% being singletons. This clone showed up just a few times. Antigen: not known. The germline V gene has CDR1 SGHNT and CDR2 YENEEA. The CDR3 runs to 15 residues. Trimming cost V 1 base and J 2 bases, with 10 bases left between them. General study results and limits: Females made up more of the donors, who were largely white British, and clonal diversity may have come out too low.

This rearrangement joins TRBV11-3 to TRBJ2-3, with a possible D match to TRBD1 (6 bases). The TCR was taken from an adult in good health. This sample comprised peripheral blood, obtained on day 0 of AZD1222 vaccination. The CDR3, as DNA: TGTGCCAGCAGCTTAGGGGGGACAACCACAGATACGCAGTATTTT. Amino acid sequence: CASSLGGTTTDTQYF.